These 29 T cell receptor beta chains share one sample of origin, sequenced in a study of technical replicates of blood from several donors. Data came from immunoSEQ multiplex PCR; TCRdb stores just in-frame clones and leaves some out. In the table there are more than 65,000 clones, around 94% of which are singletons. Sequencing input: T cells isolated from PBMCs. These receptors all come from a human donor in good health.

V usage is TRBV6-6 and J usage is TRBJ1-5, with D maybe TRBD1 (5 bases). The CDR3 totals 14 residues. V was trimmed by 0 bases and J by 6 bases, leaving 9 bases between them. The germline gives CDR1 MNHNY, CDR2 SVGAGI (reference sequence). CDR3: CASSYSDNRQPQHF. In DNA, the CDR3 is TGTGCCAGCAGTTACTCGGACAACCGTCAGCCCCAGCATTTT.

The chain has TRBV27 and TRBJ2-3; 10 nucleotides align to TRBD1. The CDR3 has 14 residues. V dropped 4 bases and J dropped 7; count of bases not matched to a gene: 5. CDR1 and CDR2 from the germline V gene are MNHEY and SMNVEV (reference sequence). This CDR3 reads CASSSTGGMNTQYF. The CDR3 nucleotides are TGTGCCAGCAGTTCGACAGGGGGCATGAATACGCAGTATTTT.

CDR3 nucleotide sequence: TGTGCCAGCAGCTTGGTCCGGGAGGCTCGCACAGATACGCAGTATTTT. Its protein product is CASSLVREARTDTQYF. This sequence joins TRBV5-4 and TRBJ2-3; TRBD2 agrees at 7 bases. CDR3 length equals 16 residues. Trimming cost V 0 bases and J 1 base; bases outside gene matches: 5. Germline values: CDR1 SGHNT, CDR2 YYREEE (reference sequence).

The chain recombines TRBV2 with TRBJ1-5; the D gene is possibly TRBD1 (5 bases). The CDR3 is 15 residues long. The germline V and J ends were trimmed by 4 bases and 5 bases, with 15 bases remaining between them. CDR1 SNHLY and CDR2 FYNNEI come from the germline V gene. The CDR3 nucleotides are TGTGCCAGCAGTGGGGACGGAGGGATGGATCAGCCCCAGCATTTT. This codes for CASSGDGGMDQPQHF.

This clone was detected only once. CDR3 DNA: TGTGCCAGCAGCGTACACATAGCTACGGGGGCCAACGTCCTGACTTTC. Residues: CASSVHIATGANVLTF. The chain uses TRBV9 and TRBJ2-6; D unresolved. Germline V gene sequence: CDR1 SGDLS, CDR2 YYNGEE. Trimming removed 1 base from V and 4 bases from J, with 12 bases in between. The CDR3 extends over 16 amino acids.

The chain couples TRBV30 to TRBJ2-5, with D possibly being TRBD1 (5 bases). Looked up from germline, CDR1 is GTSNPN and CDR2 is SVGIG (reference sequence). The CDR3 runs to 15 residues. Trimming pared 2 bases from V and 5 bases from J, leaving 18 bases between. The chain's CDR3 is CAWSTPQVYFETQYF. CDR3 nucleotides: TGTGCCTGGAGTACCCCACAGGTGTACTTTGAGACCCAGTACTTC. The whole variable domain, remainder taken from reference TRBV30 and TRBJ2-5, is SQTIHQWPATLVQPVGSPLSLECTVEGTSNPNLYWYRQAAGRGLQLLFYSVGIGQISSEVPQNLSASRPQDRQFILSSKKLLLSDSGFYLCAWSTPQVYFETQYFGPGTRLLVL.

The chain couples TRBV9 to TRBJ1-4; D gene unclear. The CDR3 spans 14 residues. CDR1 is SGDLS, CDR2 YYNGEE, per germline. With 0 bases removed from V and 2 bases from J, the gap between germline ends came to 5 bases. Here the CDR3 DNA reads TGTGCCAGCAGCGTAGACGGGACTAATGAAAAACTGTTTTTT. Translated, it gives CASSVDGTNEKLFF.

The rearrangement joins TRBV12-2 to TRBJ2-7; the table assigns TRBD1, which was not confirmed against the DNA. TRBV12-2 is marked as a pseudogene. CDR3 size: 15 residues. The CDR3 coding sequence is TGTGCAAGTCGCATAGACAGGAAAACCTCCTACGAGCAGTACTTC. Its translation is CASRIDRKTSYEQYF.

This sequence joins TRBV29-1 and TRBJ2-1, with D possibly matching TRBD2 (6 bases). Germline CDR1 SQVTM, CDR2 ANQGSEA. This CDR3 is 15 amino acids long. Trimming removed 7 bases at V and 2 bases at J, with 18 bases between. The CDR3 protein is CSARGGPVAYNEQFF. The DNA of the CDR3 is TGCAGCGCGAGAGGAGGGCCAGTAGCCTACAATGAGCAGTTCTTC.

The V gene is TRBV5-4, the J gene TRBJ2-7; TRBD2 matches 10 bases. The germline gives CDR1 SGHNT, CDR2 YYREEE (reference sequence). The CDR3 extends over 15 amino acids. V shed 4 bases, J shed 2 bases, and the junction held 6 bases outside the gene matches. The CDR3 region is CASSIRTSGTYEQYF. The CDR3 DNA is TGTGCCAGCAGCATCCGGACTAGCGGAACCTACGAGCAGTACTTC.

CDR3 DNA: TGTGCCAGCAGCTTGCACCCTAGCGGGAGCACCGGGGAGCTGTTTTTT. Translation: CASSLHPSGSTGELFF. V usage is TRBV5-4 and J usage is TRBJ2-2; TRBD2 matches at 10 bases. The CDR3 sequence is 16 residues long. Unmatched junction bases numbered 4, after V lost 1 base and J lost 4 bases. Germline V gene data show CDR1 as SGHNT and CDR2 as YYREEE (reference sequence).

V is TRBV30 and J is TRBJ2-7, with TRBD1 identical over 7 bases. The ends lost 4 bases at V and 5 bases at J; junction bases unmatched: 8. In germline, CDR1 is GTSNPN, CDR2 SVGIG (reference sequence). CDR3 length: 13 amino acids. The chain's CDR3 is CAWTRGQGDEQYF. The CDR3, as DNA: TGTGCCTGGACCCGAGGGCAGGGGGACGAGCAGTACTTC.

The rearrangement uses TRBV27 and TRBJ2-1; TRBD1 agrees at 9 bases. Per the germline V gene, CDR1 is MNHEY and CDR2 is SMNVEV (reference sequence). The CDR3 length is 15 residues. V shed 5 bases and J 4 bases; nucleotides not matched to a gene: 6. The CDR3 bases are TGTGCCAGCAGTCAGGGACAGGGAGGATACAATGAGCAGTTCTTC. Translated: CASSQGQGGYNEQFF.

This chain links TRBV6-5 with TRBJ2-2; TRBD1 matches 9 bases. Germline lookup yields CDR1 MNHEY and CDR2 SVGAGI. V was clipped by 8 bases and J by 3 bases; unmatched bases: 7. The CDR3 contains 15 residues. The CDR3 nucleotides are TGTGCCAGCTGGGGGACAGGGCATGACACCGGGGAGCTGTTTTTT. The encoded protein is CASWGTGHDTGELFF.

CDR3 residues: CASSGGRGTNYGYTF. In DNA, the CDR3 is TGTGCCAGCAGCGGTGGCCGGGGGACTAACTATGGCTACACCTTC. The chain links TRBV5-4 to TRBJ1-2; D possibly corresponds to TRBD1 (5 bases). Germline values: CDR1 SGHNT, CDR2 YYREEE (reference sequence). The germline V and J ends were trimmed by 4 bases and 0 bases, with 13 bases remaining between them. This CDR3 region has 15 residues.

This clone was seen only a few times. The identical CDR3 is also encoded by other nucleotide sequences in the sample. The rearrangement links TRBV7-8 to TRBJ2-7; TRBD2 might be the D (5 bases). CDR1 is SGHVS and CDR2 is FQNEAQ in the germline V gene. The ends were cut back, 0 bases at V and 3 bases at J, with 9 bases in the middle. The CDR3 spans 14 residues. The CDR3 sequence is CASSLAGVSYEQYF. CDR3 DNA sequence: TGTGCCAGCAGCTTAGCGGGAGTGAGCTACGAGCAGTACTTC.

The chain employs TRBV2 and TRBJ2-3; perhaps TRBD1 as D (5 bases). Germline CDR1 is SNHLY and CDR2 is FYNNEI. The length of the CDR3 is 14 residues. The V and J ends lost 8 bases and 0 bases respectively, with 12 bases between them. In DNA, the CDR3 is TGTGCCAGCGGAACAGGCGTTAGCACAGATACGCAGTATTTT. As protein: CASGTGVSTDTQYF.

The V gene is TRBV6-5, the J gene TRBJ2-7; D is perhaps TRBD2 (7 bases). CDR3 size: 14 residues. In germline, CDR1 is MNHEY, CDR2 SVGAGI. The germline V and J ends were trimmed by 6 bases and 4 bases, with 16 bases remaining between them. CDR3 sequence (DNA): TGTGCCAGCAGCCCCCGCGGGGGCCGGTACGAGCAGTACTTC. It is translated as CASSPRGGRYEQYF.

The V and J genes are TRBV30 and TRBJ1-1; D not certain. V dropped 0 bases and J dropped 1 base, with 6 bases sitting between them. The CDR3 is 13 residues long. CDR1 is GTSNPN and CDR2 is SVGIG in the germline V gene (reference sequence). The DNA for the CDR3 is TGTGCCTGGAGTGTGGAGGAGAACACTGAAGCTTTCTTT. Translating it yields CAWSVEENTEAFF.

This clone occurred once. In nucleotides, the CDR3 is TGTGCCAGCAGCCAAGGACAGGGGGAATCGGCCCAGCATTTT. This gives the protein CASSQGQGESAQHF. The J gene is TRBJ1-5, the V gene TRBV4-2, with 9 bases that match TRBD1. Germline V gene sequence: CDR1 LGHNA, CDR2 YNFKEQ. V shed 1 base and J 11 bases; nucleotides not matched to a gene: 6. The CDR3 sequence is 14 residues long.

The CDR3 loop is CASSMKRITEAFF. CDR3 in DNA: TGTGCCAGTAGTATGAAGAGGATCACTGAAGCTTTCTTT. The chain links TRBV19 to TRBJ1-1; D call uncertain. Trimming left V 3 bases short and J 4 bases short, with 9 bases between. The CDR3 totals 13 residues. CDR1 is LNHDA and CDR2 is SQIVND in the germline V gene (reference sequence).

The chain uses TRBV7-9 and TRBJ1-2, with TRBD1 as a possible D gene (5 bases). Trimming stripped 8 bases from V and 3 bases from J, with 13 bases between. The germline V gene encodes CDR1 SEHNR and CDR2 FQNEAQ (reference sequence). The CDR3 consists of 13 residues. The CDR3 loop reads CASSWGEDYGYTF. The CDR3 DNA follows: TGTGCCAGCTCTTGGGGGGAGGACTATGGCTACACCTTC.

This clone was counted once. V is TRBV18 and J is TRBJ2-1; TRBD1 matches 8 bases. With V trimmed by 3 bases and J by 4 bases, 5 bases remained unmatched. Per the germline V gene, CDR1 is KGHSH and CDR2 is LQKENI. CDR3 length: 15 residues. The CDR3 nucleotides read TGTGCCAGCTCACCGCCGGGACAGGATTACAATGAGCAGTTCTTC. This codes for CASSPPGQDYNEQFF.

The CDR3 spells CASSVTSGGQETQYF. In DNA, the CDR3 is TGTGCCAGCAGCGTAACAAGCGGGGGCCAAGAGACCCAGTACTTC. The rearrangement links TRBV9 to TRBJ2-5, with 8 bases aligning to TRBD2. The CDR3 covers 15 residues. Germline V CDR1 and CDR2: SGDLS, YYNGEE. V was pared by 1 base and J by 1 base, with 3 bases of the junction left unmatched.

The rearrangement uses TRBV7-9 and TRBJ1-1, with 8 bases identical to TRBD1. V shed 5 bases, J shed 6 bases, and the junction held 8 bases outside the gene matches. The germline CDR1 and CDR2 sequences are SEHNR and FQNEAQ (reference sequence). The CDR3 is 14 residues long. Written as DNA, the CDR3 is TGTGCCAGCAGCCTAAACAGGGGGGGGGCTGAAGCTTTCTTT. This codes for CASSLNRGGAEAFF.

The rearrangement uses TRBV4-1 and TRBJ1-2; the D gene is possibly TRBD1 (5 bases). CDR1 is MGHRA, CDR2 YSYEKL, per germline. Trimming removed 0 bases at V and 8 bases at J, with 16 bases between. The CDR3 is 15 amino acids. CDR3 sequence reads: CASSQELEGTGGYTF. DNA of the CDR3: TGCGCCAGCAGCCAAGAGTTGGAAGGGACTGGCGGCTACACCTTC.

V is TRBV27 and J is TRBJ2-1; TRBD1 aligns across 11 bases. This CDR3 region has 15 residues. The germline gives CDR1 MNHEY, CDR2 SMNVEV (reference sequence). The ends lost 4 bases at V and 4 bases at J; junction bases unmatched: 3. In nucleotides, the CDR3 is TGTGCCAGCAGTTCCGGGACAGGGGGGTACAATGAGCAGTTCTTC. Amino acid sequence: CASSSGTGGYNEQFF.

A single count supports this clone. The chain is built from TRBV19 and TRBJ2-7, with a possible D match to TRBD2 (5 bases). Germline CDR1 LNHDA, CDR2 SQIVND (reference sequence). V lost 3 bases and J 2 bases, leaving 17 bases between the germline ends. CDR3 length: 16 amino acids. Here the CDR3 reads CASSMRLALRTYEQYF. CDR3 bases: TGTGCCAGTAGTATGCGCCTAGCTTTAAGAACCTACGAGCAGTACTTC.

The chain employs TRBV6-1 and TRBJ1-3, with D perhaps TRBD1 (6 bases). Trimming took 7 bases from V and 0 from J, leaving 10 bases between them. The CDR3 runs to 14 residues. In germline, CDR1 is MNHNS, CDR2 SASEGT. The CDR3, as DNA: TGTGCCAGCATCGCAGGGGCCTCTGGAAACACCATATATTTT. Translation gives CASIAGASGNTIYF.